The 10 T cell receptor beta chains presented below share a single source sample, sequenced in a study of OX40 agonist ivuxolimab in advanced cancers. The protocol was immunoSEQ multiplex PCR, while the TCRdb copy is restricted to in-frame clones and leaves out a portion. The table lists about 77,000 clones, about four fifths of them singletons. The sample in question was CD4+ or CD8+ T cells sorted from blood, obtained in a trial of the OX40 agonist ivuxolimab. These receptors all stem from an adult with an advanced solid tumor such as melanoma, head and neck, liver or kidney cancer.

The chain carries TRBV11-2 and TRBJ2-7, with 9 positions matching TRBD1. With V trimmed by 7 bases and J by 2 bases, 9 bases remained unmatched. CDR3 length: 15 residues. Germline V lookup: CDR1 SGHAT, CDR2 FQNNGV. CDR3 DNA sequence: TGTGCCAGCACCGTAGGGGGACAGGGTACCTACGAGCAGTACTTC. Its translation: CASTVGGQGTYEQYF.

This clone was detected once. V is TRBV30 and J is TRBJ2-5, with 7 nucleotides matching TRBD2. This CDR3 is built from 13 residues. Germline trimming cut 5 bases from V and 2 bases from J; bases unmatched to any gene: 5. The germline V gene encodes CDR1 GTSNPN and CDR2 SVGIG (reference sequence). CDR3 sequence (DNA): TGTGCCTGGGACCCGGGAGGTCAAGAGACCCAGTACTTC. This sequence encodes CAWDPGGQETQYF.

The chain uses TRBV18 and TRBJ1-2; D gene unclear. The length of the CDR3 is 14 residues. Per germline, CDR1 KGHSH and CDR2 LQKENI. Trimming took 0 bases from V and 4 from J, leaving 9 bases between them. The DNA for the CDR3 is TGTGCCAGCTCACCACCTGGACCAGTCTATGGCTACACCTTC. Protein sequence: CASSPPGPVYGYTF.

This chain joins TRBV5-6 and TRBJ2-5; maybe TRBD1 (5 bases). V lost 6 bases, J lost 10 bases, and 22 bases lay in between. The length of the CDR3 is 14 residues. Germline CDR1 SGHDT, CDR2 YYEEEE. Here the CDR3 DNA reads TGTGCCAGCACCTCCATGATTTTGCAAAGGGGCCAGTACTTC. Protein: CASTSMILQRGQYF.

The chain joins TRBV18 to TRBJ2-7; 10 bases agree with TRBD2. The CDR3 runs to 19 residues. J gave up 0 bases and V 3 bases, and 14 bases lay outside the gene matches. Germline CDR1 KGHSH, CDR2 LQKENI. This CDR3 reads CASSPVLAGATSGSYEQYF. For the CDR3, the DNA is TGTGCCAGCTCACCTGTCCTAGCGGGAGCCACCTCTGGCTCCTACGAGCAGTACTTC.

The V call is TRBV11-3, the J call TRBJ1-1; tentatively, D is TRBD1 (6 bases). V lost 7 bases and J 0 bases, leaving 9 bases between the germline ends. Germline loops: CDR1 SGHNT, CDR2 YENEEA. CDR3 length: 13 amino acids. This chain's CDR3 is CASNQGMNTEAFF. The CDR3 DNA sequence: TGTGCCAGCAACCAGGGGATGAACACTGAAGCTTTCTTT. Together with reference TRBV11-3 and TRBJ1-1, the CDR3 gives the full variable domain: EAGVVQSPRYKIIEKKQPVAFWCNPISGHNTLYWYLQNLGQGPELLIRYENEEAVDDSQLPKDRFSAERLKGVDSTLKIQPAELGDSAVYLCASNQGMNTEAFFGQGTRLTVV.

The chain couples TRBV28 to TRBJ2-5, with 9 bases that match TRBD1. The trim removed 3 bases at V and 6 bases at J, leaving 2 bases unmatched. The germline gives CDR1 MDHEN, CDR2 SYDVKM. This CDR3 has 13 amino acids. CDR3 loop: CASSLGTGKTQYF. Here the CDR3 DNA reads TGTGCCAGCAGTTTGGGGACAGGGAAGACCCAGTACTTC. Filled out from reference TRBV28 and TRBJ2-5, the complete variable domain reads DVKVTQSSRYLVKRTGEKVFLECVQDMDHENMFWYRQDPGLGLRLIYFSYDVKMKEKGDIPEGYSVSREKKERFSLILESASTNQTSMYLCASSLGTGKTQYFGPGTRLLVL.

The genes are TRBV7-3 and TRBJ2-7, with a tentative D call TRBD1 (6 bases). The CDR3 is made up of 16 amino acids. Germline CDR1 and CDR2: SGHTA and FQGTGA. Deletions cut 1 base from V and 2 bases from J, with 15 bases between. CDR3: CASSLRGRGLTYEQYF. In DNA form, the CDR3 reads TGTGCCAGCAGCTTAAGGGGCAGGGGCCTAACCTACGAGCAGTACTTC. The entire variable domain, with the rest obtained from reference TRBV7-3 and TRBJ2-7, is as follows: GAGVSQTPSNKVTEKGKYVELRCDPISGHTALYWYRQSLGQGPEFLIYFQGTGAADDSGLPNDRFFAVRPEGSVSTLKIQRTERGDSAVYLCASSLRGRGLTYEQYFGPGTRLTVT.

The rearrangement links TRBV11-3 to TRBJ2-7; possibly TRBD2 for D (5 bases). The CDR3 consists of 15 residues. The V end lost 5 bases, the J end lost 2 bases, and 16 bases lay between the germline ends. In germline, CDR1 is SGHNT, CDR2 YENEEA. The CDR3 loop is CASSVSVAAPYEQYF. The DNA for the CDR3 is TGTGCCAGCAGCGTTAGCGTGGCAGCACCCTACGAGCAGTACTTC.

The chain has TRBV25-1 and TRBJ2-3; D gene ambiguous. This CDR3 has 14 residues. The V gene's germline CDR1 is MGHDK and CDR2 SYGVNS. V shed 7 bases and J shed 5 bases, with 16 bases lying between them. The CDR3 nucleotides read TGTGCCAGCAACCCGGGCCTAGGTGAAGATACGCAGTATTTT. Encoded protein: CASNPGLGEDTQYF. Full variable domain (rest looked up from reference TRBV25-1 and TRBJ2-3): EADIYQTPRYLVIGTGKKITLECSQTMGHDKMYWYQQDPGMELHLIHYSYGVNSTEKGDLSSESTVSRIRTEHFPLTLESARPSHTSQYLCASNPGLGEDTQYFGPGTRLTVL.